The 25 T cell receptor beta chains below were found in one sample sequenced in a study of blood T cells in healthy people across ages. The second PCR ran about 6 to 12 cycles with a sample-barcoded 5' primer and J-beta primers. TCRdb itself ran the 5' RACE reads through MiXCR, one entry per CDR3 protein. Here the sample spans 1.5 million to 2 million distinct CDR3 sequences, about 39% being singletons. Sequenced input: blood. These receptors were obtained from a human donor in good health.

This clonotype was counted between two and nine times. V gene TRBV29-1 combines with J gene TRBJ1-1; D possibly corresponds to TRBD1 (5 bases). CDR1 SQVTM and CDR2 ANQGSEA come from the germline V gene. The V gene lost 2 bases and the J gene lost 4 bases, with 8 bases spanning the gap. The CDR3 consists of 12 residues. The CDR3 DNA is TGCAGCGTTGAAACGGGGGTCACTGAAGCTTTCTTT. As protein: CSVETGVTEAFF. Full variable domain (remainder filled in from reference TRBV29-1 and TRBJ1-1): SAVISQKPSRDICQRGTSLTIQCQVDSQVTMMFWYRQQPGQSLTLIATANQGSEATYESGFVIDKFPISRPNLTFSTLTVSNMSPEDSSIYLCSVETGVTEAFFGQGTRLTVV.

This chain uses TRBV7-3 with TRBJ2-3, with D maybe TRBD2 (5 bases). The CDR3 is 13 residues long. CDR1 and CDR2 (germline): SGHTA, FQGTGA. Trimming pared 6 bases from V and 5 bases from J, leaving 12 bases between. The CDR3 bases are TGTGCCAGCAGTCGGGAAGGAGGAGATACGCAGTATTTT. It yields the protein CASSREGGDTQYF. Combining the CDR3 with reference TRBV7-3 and TRBJ2-3 gives the whole variable domain GAGVSQTPSNKVTEKGKYVELRCDPISGHTALYWYRQSLGQGPEFLIYFQGTGAADDSGLPNDRFFAVRPEGSVSTLKIQRTERGDSAVYLCASSREGGDTQYFGPGTRLTVL.

The chain is built from TRBV24-1 and TRBJ2-2; 7 bases map to TRBD2. CDR3 length: 16 amino acids. The germline CDR1 and CDR2 sequences are KGHDR and SFDVKD. The trim removed 4 bases at V and 4 bases at J, leaving 8 bases unmatched. DNA of the CDR3: TGTGCCACCAGTGAGGGACGACTAGCCGGCACCGGGGAGCTGTTTTTT. Translating it yields CATSEGRLAGTGELFF.

This clonotype came up a few times. The chain carries TRBV6-2 or TRBV6-3 and TRBJ1-2; D gene unclear. Germline V gives CDR1 MNHEY, CDR2 SVGEGT. The CDR3 runs to 13 residues. Trimming left V 2 bases short and J 4 bases short, with 8 bases between. CDR3 residues: CASSYGMRYGYTF. The CDR3 DNA follows: TGTGCCAGCAGTTACGGGATGCGCTATGGCTACACCTTC.

This clonotype was detected a few times. CDR3 loop: CSARDLDRVSSYNEQFF. As DNA, the CDR3 is TGCAGTGCTAGAGATTTGGACAGGGTCAGCTCCTACAATGAGCAGTTCTTC. V usage is TRBV20-1 and J usage is TRBJ2-1; 8 positions match TRBD1. CDR1 and CDR2 from the germline V gene are DFQATT and SNEGSKA (reference sequence). Unmatched junction bases numbered 7, after V lost 0 bases and J lost 0 bases. The CDR3 extends over 17 amino acids.

The V gene is TRBV29-1, the J gene TRBJ1-6; D is possibly TRBD1 (5 bases). The V end was cut by 7 bases, the J end by 9 bases, with 13 bases between. The CDR3 contains 12 residues. Germline-derived CDR1 and CDR2 are SQVTM and ANQGSEA. The DNA for the CDR3 is TGCAGCGGAGGGGATTATGGTTCACCCCTCCACTTT. Amino acid sequence: CSGGDYGSPLHF.

The chain links TRBV6-1 to TRBJ2-1; TRBD1 agrees at 7 bases. This CDR3 is 17 amino acids long. CDR1 is MNHNS, CDR2 SASEGT, per germline. The ends lost 5 bases at V and 7 bases at J; junction bases unmatched: 17. The CDR3 region has the DNA TGTGCCAGCAGTCCCTGGACAGGCCAAGGGTGGGGTAATGAGCAGTTCTTC. Its protein product is CASSPWTGQGWGNEQFF.

The chain uses TRBV20-1 and TRBJ2-5, with 7 positions matching TRBD2. Germline V CDR1 and CDR2: DFQATT, SNEGSKA (reference sequence). The V and J ends lost 5 bases and 5 bases, in that order; junction bases with no gene match: 23. The CDR3 runs to 18 residues. The CDR3 DNA is TGCAGTGCTGGTAGTGCCCGTGTGGGCAGCGGGGTGTGGGAGACCCAGTACTTC. Amino acids: CSAGSARVGSGVWETQYF.

In regard to this clonotype: A much larger clone differs by one base, so this may be a read error. The rearrangement uses TRBV29-1 and TRBJ2-3; D not certain. V was trimmed by 8 bases and J by 2 bases, leaving 5 bases between them. CDR1 and CDR2 from the germline V gene are SQVTM and ANQGSEA. The CDR3 sequence is 10 residues long. The DNA of the CDR3 is TGCAGCTTCTACACAGATACGCAGTATTTT. Translating gives CSFYTDTQYF.

A remark on this clonotype: The conserved phenylalanine or tryptophan is not found at the CDR3 terminus, so this likely reflects a read error. V and J are TRBV29-1 and TRBJ2-6; maybe TRBD1 (6 bases). The CDR3 contains 14 residues. Germline CDR1 SQVTM, CDR2 ANQGSEA. The germline V and J ends were trimmed by 0 bases and 8 bases, with 11 bases remaining between them. The CDR3 DNA follows: TGCAGCGTTGAAGATCTAACAGGGACCAACGTCCTGACTTGC. Translated, it gives CSVEDLTGTNVLTC.

The chain is built from TRBV20-1 and TRBJ2-6; D gene uncertain. Germline V gives CDR1 DFQATT, CDR2 SNEGSKA (reference sequence). V dropped 4 bases and J dropped 0 bases, with 10 bases sitting between them. The CDR3 runs 15 residues. The CDR3 DNA reads as TGCAGTGCTATATCACAGCTCTCTGGGGCCAACGTCCTGACTTTC. Amino acids: CSAISQLSGANVLTF.

The sample holds many counts of this clonotype. This chain connects TRBV7-9 to TRBJ2-4; D unclear. The V gene's germline CDR1 is SEHNR and CDR2 FQNEAQ (reference sequence). Between the trimmed V and J ends, which lost 1 base and 6 bases, there was a span of 7 bases. The CDR3 has 13 residues. The chain's CDR3 is CASSLGTTNIQYF. CDR3 coding DNA: TGTGCCAGCAGCTTAGGCACAACAAACATTCAGTACTTC.

As concerns this clonotype: A junction end diverges from the germline sequence, so it may reflect a read error. The chain recombines TRBV5-1 with TRBJ2-4; the D is unclear. With the DNA end fitting TRBJ2-7 better, the J assignment may be wrong. In germline, CDR1 is SGHRS, CDR2 YFSETQ. This CDR3 has 17 amino acids. CDR3 sequence (DNA): TGCGCCCGCAGCCCCAAACTTGGGTCAGTTAAATCCTACGAGCAGTACTTC. Residues: CARSPKLGSVKSYEQYF.

This clonotype was seen just once. The rearrangement uses TRBV7-9 and TRBJ1-2, with TRBD1 matching 7 bases. The CDR3 is 14 amino acids. The germline V gene encodes CDR1 SEHNR and CDR2 FQNEAQ (reference sequence). J was trimmed by 6 bases and V by 8 bases; bases with no gene match: 12. The CDR3: CASHRGGAEHGYTF. CDR3 DNA: TGTGCCAGCCACAGAGGGGGCGCAGAACATGGCTACACCTTC.

The chain couples TRBV7-2 to TRBJ1-6; D uncertain. The V end lost 4 bases, the J end lost 7 bases, and 11 bases lay between the germline ends. The germline V gene encodes CDR1 SGHTA and CDR2 FQGNSA. The CDR3 loop spans 14 amino acids. CDR3 sequence (DNA): TGTGCCAGCAGCTCAAGCCTCGTCAATTCACCCCTCCACTTT. Translating gives CASSSSLVNSPLHF.

In this sample, this clonotype turned up a few times. The chain recombines TRBV7-8 with TRBJ2-1; possibly TRBD1 or TRBD2 for D (5 bases each). This CDR3 has 15 amino acids. V lost 2 bases and J 9 bases, leaving 17 bases between the germline ends. Germline assignment: CDR1 SGHVS and CDR2 FQNEAQ. For the CDR3, the DNA is TGTGCCAGCAGCTTATTATTTGGGACCGTCAGTGAGCAGTTCTTC. Its translation: CASSLLFGTVSEQFF.

This clonotype has only a few counts. The V gene is TRBV12-3 or TRBV12-4, the J gene TRBJ1-5; D perhaps matches TRBD1 (5 bases). The CDR3 contains 14 residues. Trimming cost V 6 bases and J 5 bases, with 14 bases left between them. The CDR3 here is CASSRSGVDQPQHF. The CDR3, as DNA: TGTGCCAGCAGCAGATCGGGGGTGGATCAGCCCCAGCATTTT.

A word on this clonotype: One end of the junction fails to match germline, which may point to a read error. CDR3 in DNA: TGTGCCAGCAGCCCAGGCGGGGGCCCCTACAATGAGCGGTTCTTC. Translated: CASSPGGGPYNERFF. The chain combines TRBV4-2 with TRBJ2-1; D might be TRBD2 (7 bases). Germline CDR1 LGHNA, CDR2 YNFKEQ. The CDR3 consists of 15 residues.

About this clonotype: A junction boundary mismatches the germline segment, possibly from a read error. The V gene is TRBV15, the J gene TRBJ1-1; 8 bases fit TRBD1. The CDR3 has 13 residues. From germline, CDR1 is LNHNV and CDR2 YYDKDF (reference sequence). This chain's CDR3 is CVTSQGAKTEAFF. CDR3 sequence (DNA): TGTGTCACCTCGCAGGGGGCGAAGACTGAAGCTTTCTTT.

Notes on this clonotype: The junction and the germline gene differ at one end; a read error may be behind it. The chain has TRBV6-1 and TRBJ2-5; the match to TRBD2 covers 10 bases. Germline values: CDR1 MNHNS, CDR2 SASEGT. CDR3 length equals 16 residues. CDR3 DNA sequence: TGTGCCAGTAGTGAGAGCGGGGGGGCGAACTGGGAGACCCAGTACTTC. Residues: CASSESGGANWETQYF.

This clonotype has more than one count but fewer than ten. This rearrangement joins TRBV4-3 to TRBJ1-1, with D unresolved. Germline values: CDR1 LGHNA, CDR2 YSLEER. This CDR3 spans 16 amino acids. Trimming took off 2 bases at V and 0 bases at J, with 13 bases between the two ends. CDR3 in amino acids: CASSQSYITLNTEAFF. The CDR3 DNA reads as TGCGCCAGCAGCCAAAGTTATATAACACTGAACACTGAAGCTTTCTTT.

The table lists this clonotype with a few counts. The chain uses TRBV20-1 and TRBJ2-3; tentative D call: TRBD2 (5 bases). The CDR3 runs to 14 residues. V lost 6 bases and J lost 0, with 13 bases in between. The germline CDR1 and CDR2 sequences are DFQATT and SNEGSKA (reference sequence). CDR3 sequence reads: CSAPRTVSTDTQYF. DNA of the CDR3: TGCAGTGCCCCGAGGACTGTAAGCACAGATACGCAGTATTTT.

This clonotype has just a few counts. The V call is TRBV6-6, the J call TRBJ2-5; 9 bases line up with TRBD2. The J call may be mistaken, given a closer DNA end match to TRBJ2-7. The CDR3 totals 13 residues. Germline CDR1 is MNHNY and CDR2 is SVGAGI (reference sequence). The CDR3 loop is CASNAGGPGEQYF. The CDR3 coding sequence is TGTGCCAGCAACGCGGGGGGGCCAGGCGAGCAGTACTTC.

This clonotype was detected only a few times. The chain employs TRBV6-5 and TRBJ2-2; D remains ambiguous. The CDR3 totals 13 residues. The germline gives CDR1 MNHEY, CDR2 SVGAGI. Trimming took 8 bases from V and 0 from J, leaving 7 bases between them. The CDR3: CASGYTNTGELFF. The CDR3 nucleotides are TGTGCCAGCGGGTATACGAACACCGGGGAGCTGTTTTTT.

This chain connects TRBV6-1 to TRBJ1-4; possible D gene TRBD1, 5 bases. From germline, CDR1 is MNHNS and CDR2 SASEGT. The CDR3 runs 15 residues. Trimming pared 5 bases from V and 3 bases from J, leaving 13 bases between. The CDR3 DNA reads TGTGCCAGCAGTCCTCGGGGGGTACCTAATGAAAAACTGTTTTTT. Translated, it gives CASSPRGVPNEKLFF.